Below are 9 T cell receptor beta chains sequenced from a single sample in a study of blood T cell repertoires in COVID-19. Libraries were prepared by immunoSEQ multiplex PCR; TCRdb keeps only in-frame clonotypes and omits some of them. There are tens of thousands of clones in the sample; approximately 86% occur only once, and more than 50% lies in the top ten. Material: peripheral blood. These receptors were collected from a man in his 70s with acute or convalescent COVID-19.

There are a few counts of this clone. The rearrangement uses TRBV11-1 and TRBJ1-2; D not certain. Trimming took 0 bases from V and 7 from J, leaving 12 bases between them. The CDR3 has 14 residues. The germline V gene encodes CDR1 SGHAT and CDR2 FQDESV (reference sequence). The CDR3 DNA is TGTGCCAGCAGCTTAGCGCGGGATGTTCCTGGCTACACCTTC. This gives the protein CASSLARDVPGYTF.

V and J are TRBV28 and TRBJ1-2; 9 bases are a match to TRBD1. Germline CDR1 MDHEN, CDR2 SYDVKM. The CDR3 is made up of 14 amino acids. V shed 5 bases, J shed 2 bases, and the junction held 3 bases outside the gene matches. CDR3 sequence: CASSRGTGNYGYTF. The CDR3 DNA follows: TGTGCCAGCAGTCGGGGGACAGGGAACTATGGCTACACCTTC.

The V gene is TRBV15, the J gene TRBJ2-1, with TRBD1 identical over 7 bases. The CDR3 has 15 residues. Germline CDR1 and CDR2: LNHNV and YYDKDF (reference sequence). The J segment lost 4 bases and the V segment lost 5 bases, leaving 8 bases of the junction unmatched. For the CDR3, the DNA is TGTGCCACCAGCTCACGGGACAGAACGTACAATGAGCAGTTCTTC. As protein: CATSSRDRTYNEQFF.

The genes are TRBV7-2 and TRBJ1-4; 7 positions match TRBD1. The length of the CDR3 is 16 residues. The germline CDR1 and CDR2 sequences are SGHTA and FQGNSA. Trimming removed 5 bases from V and 8 bases from J; junction bases left unmatched: 14. In nucleotides, the CDR3 is TGTGCCAGCAGCGGCTCCCTGACAGGGACGACGGAAAAACTGTTTTTT. Protein: CASSGSLTGTTEKLFF.

The chain employs TRBV5-1 and TRBJ2-4; TRBD1 matches at 10 bases. The CDR3 spans 17 residues. Per the germline V gene, CDR1 is SGHRS and CDR2 is YFSETQ. With V trimmed by 3 bases and J by 2 bases, 8 bases remained unmatched. The CDR3 loop is CASSSSGTGATKNIQYF. CDR3 bases: TGCGCCAGCAGCTCCTCCGGGACAGGGGCGACCAAAAACATTCAGTACTTC.

The V call is TRBV11-2, the J call TRBJ1-1; 8 nucleotides agree with TRBD1. Trimming removed 8 bases from V and 4 bases from J; junction bases left unmatched: 9. The CDR3 contains 14 residues. The germline V gene has CDR1 SGHAT and CDR2 FQNNGV. CDR3 sequence reads: CASQPQGASTEAFF. The CDR3 nucleotides are TGTGCCAGCCAGCCCCAGGGGGCGAGCACTGAAGCTTTCTTT.

This sequence joins TRBV6-5 and TRBJ1-5; no clear D gene. The CDR3 runs 12 residues. Per the germline V gene, CDR1 is MNHEY and CDR2 is SVGAGI. With 5 bases removed from V and 5 bases from J, the gap between germline ends came to 7 bases. The CDR3 nucleotides read TGTGCCAGCAGTAACAGTTATCAGCCCCAGCATTTT. Translated, it gives CASSNSYQPQHF.

This sequence joins TRBV6-5 and TRBJ1-5; unclear D gene. V was pared by 6 bases and J by 7 bases, with 13 bases between. CDR1 MNHEY and CDR2 SVGAGI come from the germline V gene. This CDR3 is built from 13 residues. Here the CDR3 reads CASSTTTTQPQHF. In DNA, the CDR3 is TGTGCCAGCAGCACGACAACGACCCAGCCCCAGCATTTT.

V and J are TRBV3-1 (or the pseudogene TRBV3-2) and TRBJ1-6, with 7 bases aligning to TRBD1. Germline-derived CDR1 and CDR2 are LGHDT and YNNKEL (reference sequence). After removal of 4 bases from V and 5 bases from J, the junction contained 2 bases not matched to a gene. CDR3 length equals 14 residues. Here the CDR3 reads CASSLGQDNSPLHF. The CDR3 coding sequence is TGTGCCAGCAGCCTTGGACAGGATAATTCACCCCTCCACTTT.